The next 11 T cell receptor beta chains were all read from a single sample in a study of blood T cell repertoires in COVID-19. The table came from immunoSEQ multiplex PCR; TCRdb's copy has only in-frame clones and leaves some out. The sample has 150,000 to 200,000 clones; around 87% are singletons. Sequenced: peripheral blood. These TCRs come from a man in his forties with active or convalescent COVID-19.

CDR3 DNA sequence: TGCGCCAGCAGGGAATTGAGGGGACAGTACGAAGAGACCCAGTACTTC. It yields the protein CASRELRGQYEETQYF. The chain employs TRBV10-2 and TRBJ2-5, with TRBD1 identical over 7 bases. V lost 6 bases and J lost 3; bases outside the gene matches: 13. CDR1 and CDR2 from the germline V gene are WSHSY and SAAADI. The CDR3 extends over 16 amino acids.

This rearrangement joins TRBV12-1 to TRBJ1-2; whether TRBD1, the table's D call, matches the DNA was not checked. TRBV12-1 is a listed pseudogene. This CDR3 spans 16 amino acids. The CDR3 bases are TGTGCCAGCAGCGCCGGAGGGACAGGGGATAACTATGGCTACACCTTC. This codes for CASSAGGTGDNYGYTF.

The CDR3 loop reads CASTKDSLNTEAFF. CDR3 nucleotide sequence: TGCGCCAGCACTAAGGACAGCCTGAACACTGAAGCTTTCTTT. The rearrangement uses TRBV10-1 and TRBJ1-1, with D possibly matching TRBD1 (6 bases). Germline CDR1 reads WNHNN; CDR2 reads SYGVQD (reference sequence). CDR3 length: 14 residues. V gave up 7 bases and J gave up 0 bases, with 12 bases separating them.

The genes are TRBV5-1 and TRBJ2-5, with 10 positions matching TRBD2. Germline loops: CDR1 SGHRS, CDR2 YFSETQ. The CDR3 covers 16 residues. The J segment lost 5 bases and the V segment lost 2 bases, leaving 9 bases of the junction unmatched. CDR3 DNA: TGCGCCAGCAGCTTCCGCAGCGGGGGGGCAGGGGAGACCCAGTACTTC. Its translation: CASSFRSGGAGETQYF.

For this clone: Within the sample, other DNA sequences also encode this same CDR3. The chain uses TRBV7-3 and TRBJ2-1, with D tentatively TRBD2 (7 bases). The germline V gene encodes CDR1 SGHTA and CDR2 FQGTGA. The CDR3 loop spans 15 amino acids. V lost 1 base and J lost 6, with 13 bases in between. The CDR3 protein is CASSLKAAGANEQFF. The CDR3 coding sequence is TGTGCCAGCAGCTTAAAAGCGGCGGGGGCCAATGAGCAGTTCTTC.

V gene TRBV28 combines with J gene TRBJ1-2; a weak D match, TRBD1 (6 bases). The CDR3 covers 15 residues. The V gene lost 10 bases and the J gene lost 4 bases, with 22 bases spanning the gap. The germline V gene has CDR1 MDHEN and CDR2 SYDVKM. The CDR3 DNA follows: TGTGCCACCGCACAACAGGGATCTGTAAGCTATGGCTACACCTTC. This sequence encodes CATAQQGSVSYGYTF.

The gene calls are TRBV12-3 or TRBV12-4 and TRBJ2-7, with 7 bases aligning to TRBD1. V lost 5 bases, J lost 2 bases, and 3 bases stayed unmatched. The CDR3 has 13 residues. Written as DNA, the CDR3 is TGTGCCAGCAGTATGACAGGGACCTACGAGCAGTACTTC. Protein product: CASSMTGTYEQYF.

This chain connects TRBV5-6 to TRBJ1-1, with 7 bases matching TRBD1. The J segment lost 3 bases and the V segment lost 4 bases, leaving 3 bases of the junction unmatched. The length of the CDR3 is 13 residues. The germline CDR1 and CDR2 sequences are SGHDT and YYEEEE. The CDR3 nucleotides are TGTGCCAGCAGCACTGACAGGGACACTGAAGCTTTCTTT. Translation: CASSTDRDTEAFF.

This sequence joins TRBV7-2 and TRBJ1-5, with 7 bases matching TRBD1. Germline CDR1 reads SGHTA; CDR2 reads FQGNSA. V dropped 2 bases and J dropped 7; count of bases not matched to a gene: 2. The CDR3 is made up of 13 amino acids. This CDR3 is CASSLRQGQPQHF. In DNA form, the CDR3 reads TGTGCCAGCAGCTTACGACAGGGACAGCCCCAGCATTTT.

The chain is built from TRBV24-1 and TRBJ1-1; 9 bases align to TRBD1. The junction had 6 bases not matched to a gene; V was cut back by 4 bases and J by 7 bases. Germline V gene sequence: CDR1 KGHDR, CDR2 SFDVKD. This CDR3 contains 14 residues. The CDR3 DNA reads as TGTGCCACCAGTGACTCTTGGACAGGGGATGAAGCTTTCTTT. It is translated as CATSDSWTGDEAFF.

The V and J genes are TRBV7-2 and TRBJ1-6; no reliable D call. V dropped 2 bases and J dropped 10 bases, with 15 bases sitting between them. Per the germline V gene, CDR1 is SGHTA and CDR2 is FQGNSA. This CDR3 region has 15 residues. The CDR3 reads CASSLMGREGSPLHF. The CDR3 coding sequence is TGTGCCAGCAGCTTAATGGGGAGGGAAGGATCACCCCTCCACTTT.